Below, one TCR beta chain is given with its context. Its antigen is as yet unknown. This record belongs to a study of shared clonotypes between healthy human individuals. It was at deep level that the assay was run. Over several immunoSEQ plates, each subset's genomic DNA was distributed in even portions. Original processing methods: ImmunoSEQ output lacked quality scores and full-length reads, limiting matched filtering. Libraries were prepared by immunoSEQ multiplex PCR; TCRdb keeps only in-frame clonotypes and omits some of them. The V and J calls and clone size were taken over from that table, and D and trimming were inferred from the DNA. The data contain approximately 2.5 million clones, approximately 92% of them singletons. Findings and limits, study-wide: Naive CD4 clonotype sharing across several donors was 4.5% to 6%.

CDR1 is GTSNPN and CDR2 is SVGIG in the germline V gene (reference sequence). The CDR3 extends over 13 amino acids. With V trimmed by 1 base and J by 7 bases, 3 bases remained unmatched. This sequence was found in a man between 18 and 29 years old in good health. The chain carries TRBV30 and TRBJ2-1; 8 bases map to TRBD2. The sample was naive CD4+ T cells sorted from blood. Subset indicated: CD45RA+ positively selected. For the CDR3, the DNA is TGTGCCTGGAGTGCCGGGGGGGCAAATGAGCAGTTCTTC. It yields the protein CAWSAGGANEQFF.